This entry lists 32 T cell receptor beta chains sequenced from one sample in a study of T cell responses to AZD1222 COVID-19 vaccine. The table came from immunoSEQ multiplex PCR; TCRdb's copy has only in-frame clones and leaves some out. This sample carries about 77,000 clones, roughly 90% of them seen once, and the ten largest clones take approximately 5%. Source: peripheral blood, taken 28 days after the second AZD1222 dose. The receptors come from an adult who received the AZD1222 COVID-19 vaccine.

This sequence joins TRBV23-1 and TRBJ1-5; the match to TRBD1 covers 8 bases. TRBV23-1 is placed among ORFs of uncertain function. V shed 5 bases and J 0 bases; nucleotides not matched to a gene: 12. CDR3 length: 18 residues. CDR3 nucleotide sequence: TGCGCCAGCAGTTACTCGACAGGGGCTTTTCATAGCAATCAGCCCCAGCATTTT. It specifies CASSYSTGAFHSNQPQHF.

The chain couples TRBV5-4 to TRBJ1-2; no clear D. Germline CDR1 and CDR2: SGHNT and YYREEE (reference sequence). The CDR3 is made up of 14 amino acids. Between the trimmed V and J ends, which lost 3 bases and 2 bases, there was a span of 11 bases. CDR3 bases: TGTGCCAGCAGCTGGCGGAGAGAAAACTATGGCTACACCTTC. It specifies CASSWRRENYGYTF.

The rearrangement joins TRBV19 to TRBJ1-6; the D is unclear. This CDR3 spans 15 amino acids. Trimming cost V 5 bases and J 8 bases, with 16 bases left between them. Germline CDR1 is LNHDA and CDR2 is SQIVND (reference sequence). CDR3 residues: CASSLAVESDSPLHF. The CDR3 DNA sequence: TGTGCCAGTAGTCTCGCGGTGGAGTCGGATTCACCCCTCCACTTT.

To note about this clone: Mismatch with germline at one junction end may stem from a read error. The chain links TRBV7-2 to TRBJ2-3; 10 positions match TRBD1. Germline-derived CDR1 and CDR2 are SGHTA and FQGNSA. The CDR3 length is 12 residues. As DNA, the CDR3 is TGTGCCAGCAGCTTAGTGGACAGGGGGACGATTTTT. Translation: CASSLVDRGTIF.

The chain couples TRBV7-8 to TRBJ2-7; the D gene is possibly TRBD1 (6 bases). The CDR3 is 14 amino acids. The germline V gene encodes CDR1 SGHVS and CDR2 FQNEAQ. V dropped 5 bases and J dropped 6 bases, with 17 bases sitting between them. This CDR3 reads CASSRDIVASEQYF. The CDR3 nucleotides read TGTGCCAGCAGCCGGGACATCGTTGCCTCCGAGCAGTACTTC.

The chain joins TRBV4-3 to TRBJ1-2; D unresolved. CDR3 length: 15 residues. V dropped 2 bases and J dropped 4 bases, with 14 bases sitting between them. In germline, CDR1 is LGHNA, CDR2 YSLEER. CDR3 residues: CASSQRNGDLYGYTF. For the CDR3, the DNA is TGCGCCAGCAGCCAAAGGAATGGGGATCTCTATGGCTACACCTTC.

The rearrangement uses TRBV14 and TRBJ1-4; weak D call: TRBD1 (5 bases). This CDR3 is 16 amino acids long. V shed 0 bases and J shed 4 bases, with 12 bases lying between them. Germline CDR1 SGHDN, CDR2 FVKESK. CDR3 residues: CASSQDYPGLNEKLFF. In nucleotides, the CDR3 is TGTGCCAGCAGCCAAGATTATCCAGGGCTTAATGAAAAACTGTTTTTT.

The V call is TRBV15, the J call TRBJ2-7; D is unclear. The CDR3 covers 13 residues. The germline CDR1 and CDR2 sequences are LNHNV and YYDKDF (reference sequence). Trimming took 0 bases from V and 7 from J, leaving 10 bases between them. CDR3 bases: TGTGCCACCAGCAGAGATCCTGGGTTTGAGCAGTACTTC. This translates into CATSRDPGFEQYF. The variable domain in full, with the rest retrieved from reference TRBV15 and TRBJ2-7, is DAMVIQNPRYQVTQFGKPVTLSCSQTLNHNVMYWYQQKSSQAPKLLFHYYDKDFNNEADTPDNFQSRRPNTSFCFLDIRSPGLGDTAMYLCATSRDPGFEQYFGPGTRLTVT.

V is TRBV28 and J is TRBJ1-1; the D gene is possibly TRBD1 (5 bases). Trimming shortened V by 7 bases and J by 5 bases, and 11 bases separated the two germline ends. CDR1 is MDHEN and CDR2 is SYDVKM in the germline V gene. The CDR3 is 12 amino acids. CDR3 coding DNA: TGTGCCAGCATTCAGGGCGGGACTGAAGCTTTCTTT. Translation gives CASIQGGTEAFF.

This clone appeared a few times. The CDR3 region has the DNA TGTGCCAGCAGGGCCCAGCGGGAGGCCTCCTACGAGCAGTACTTC. Its translation is CASRAQREASYEQYF. The chain has TRBV7-9 and TRBJ2-7; TRBD2 aligns across 9 bases. The CDR3 is 15 residues long. Germline V gene lookup returns CDR1 SEHNR and CDR2 FQNEAQ (reference sequence). V lost 6 bases, J lost 0 bases, and 6 bases stayed unmatched.

In DNA, the CDR3 is TGTGCCAGCAGTTACGCCGTTGGGAGATTCGCAGATACGCAGTATTTT. The encoded protein is CASSYAVGRFADTQYF. The chain joins TRBV6-5 to TRBJ2-3; tentative D call: TRBD2 (5 bases). Trimming shortened V by 2 bases and J by 4 bases, and 16 bases separated the two germline ends. The CDR3 runs to 16 residues. CDR1 is MNHEY, CDR2 SVGAGI, per germline.

The chain uses TRBV19 and TRBJ2-7; maybe TRBD1 (7 bases). Germline CDR1 is LNHDA and CDR2 is SQIVND (reference sequence). This CDR3 has 16 amino acids. With 4 bases removed from V and 7 bases from J, the gap between germline ends came to 23 bases. The CDR3 protein is CASSTVAGQKCEEQYF. The CDR3 nucleotides read TGTGCCAGTAGTACCGTCGCGGGACAGAAGTGCGAGGAGCAGTACTTC.

The gene calls are TRBV29-1 and TRBJ1-1; TRBD1 matches 8 bases. The CDR3 loop spans 13 amino acids. The germline V gene has CDR1 SQVTM and CDR2 ANQGSEA. V shed 4 bases, J shed 4 bases, and the junction held 5 bases outside the gene matches. This CDR3 is CSVADRVATEAFF. CDR3 nucleotides: TGCAGCGTTGCGGACAGGGTGGCCACTGAAGCTTTCTTT.

CDR3 in amino acids: CASGDSGAGANVLTF. CDR3 coding DNA: TGCGCCAGCGGCGATTCAGGGGCTGGGGCCAACGTCCTGACTTTC. The chain uses TRBV10-1 and TRBJ2-6, with D possibly TRBD1 on 6 matching bases. Germline CDR1 WNHNN, CDR2 SYGVQD (reference sequence). This CDR3 is built from 15 residues. V gave up 8 bases and J gave up 2 bases, with 13 bases separating them.

There are a few counts of this clone. CDR3 nucleotides: TGTGCCAGCAGCTTACAGGGACAGGGGAACACTGAAGCTTTCTTT. Protein sequence: CASSLQGQGNTEAFF. The J gene is TRBJ1-1, the V gene TRBV7-9, with 9 bases lining up with TRBD1. This CDR3 region has 15 residues. V shed 2 bases, J shed 1 base, and the junction held 2 bases outside the gene matches. The germline V gene has CDR1 SEHNR and CDR2 FQNEAQ (reference sequence).

This chain uses TRBV27 with TRBJ1-6; D unclear. The CDR3 contains 13 residues. V lost 2 bases and J lost 7, with 6 bases in between. The germline gives CDR1 MNHEY, CDR2 SMNVEV (reference sequence). The CDR3 nucleotides read TGTGCCAGCAGTTTACCAGGAAATTCACCCCTCCACTTT. Translated: CASSLPGNSPLHF.

The chain employs TRBV2 and TRBJ1-2; 9 bases align to TRBD1. V shed 8 bases, J shed 4 bases, and the junction held 5 bases outside the gene matches. This CDR3 is built from 13 residues. Germline assignment: CDR1 SNHLY and CDR2 FYNNEI. The CDR3 sequence: CASRDRDPYGYTF. CDR3 DNA sequence: TGTGCCAGCCGGGACAGGGACCCCTATGGCTACACCTTC. Full variable domain (rest looked up from reference TRBV2 and TRBJ1-2): EPEVTQTPSHQVTQMGQEVILRCVPISNHLYFYWYRQILGQKVEFLVSFYNNEISEKSEIFDDQFSVERPDGSNFTLKIRSTKLEDSAMYFCASRDRDPYGYTFGSGTRLTVV.

The chain couples TRBV2 to TRBJ1-5, with a possible D match to TRBD1 (5 bases). The V end was cut by 7 bases, the J end by 7 bases, with 14 bases between. This CDR3 comprises 13 residues. Germline CDR1 is SNHLY and CDR2 is FYNNEI. CDR3 residues: CASIRDSNQPQHF. The DNA of the CDR3 is TGTGCCAGCATCCGGGACTCGAACCAGCCCCAGCATTTT.

The chain couples TRBV30 to TRBJ2-7; no reliable D call. CDR3 size: 14 residues. Germline V gene data show CDR1 as GTSNPN and CDR2 as SVGIG (reference sequence). The germline V and J ends were trimmed by 2 bases and 3 bases, with 14 bases remaining between them. Here the CDR3 DNA reads TGTGCCTGGAGTTTTTGGGCGATCCACTACGAGCAGTACTTC. Its translation is CAWSFWAIHYEQYF.

The rearrangement links TRBV9 to TRBJ1-1, with TRBD1 matching over 8 bases. The CDR3 is made up of 15 amino acids. V lost 0 bases and J lost 5; bases outside the gene matches: 6. Germline CDR1 reads SGDLS; CDR2 reads YYNGEE. The CDR3 spells CASSVEVRGQTEAFF. CDR3 coding DNA: TGTGCCAGCAGCGTAGAAGTCAGGGGGCAGACTGAAGCTTTCTTT.

This chain joins TRBV14 and TRBJ2-2; 8 positions match TRBD1. This CDR3 spans 15 amino acids. Germline V lookup: CDR1 SGHDN, CDR2 FVKESK. With 4 bases clipped from V and 7 bases from J, the junction kept 8 bases outside the gene matches. The CDR3 reads CASSRGQGGIGELFF. The CDR3 nucleotides read TGTGCCAGCAGCCGAGGACAGGGTGGGATCGGGGAGCTGTTTTTT.

J is TRBJ1-1 and V is TRBV5-6; 7 nucleotides line up with TRBD1. The CDR3 is made up of 15 amino acids. CDR1 is SGHDT, CDR2 YYEEEE, per germline. V shed 4 bases and J 1 base; nucleotides not matched to a gene: 7. The CDR3 here is CASSNVRQGNTEAFF. The CDR3, as DNA: TGTGCCAGCAGCAACGTGAGACAGGGGAACACTGAAGCTTTCTTT.

This clone came up once. V usage is TRBV9 and J usage is TRBJ1-3, with TRBD1 as a possible D gene (5 bases). V was clipped by 4 bases and J by 0 bases, with 14 bases between them. The CDR3 has 16 residues. CDR1 and CDR2 from the germline V gene are SGDLS and YYNGEE. The DNA for the CDR3 is TGTGCCAGCAGCTCAGGTGGGGGAAACTCTGGAAACACCATATATTTT. This encodes CASSSGGGNSGNTIYF.

The V and J genes are TRBV7-2 and TRBJ1-3; D not resolved. Between the trimmed V and J ends, which lost 5 bases and 4 bases, there was a span of 12 bases. The CDR3 is 14 residues long. The V gene's germline CDR1 is SGHTA and CDR2 FQGNSA. CDR3 residues: CASSPGLTGNTIYF. Here the CDR3 DNA reads TGTGCCAGCAGCCCTGGACTTACCGGAAACACCATATATTTT.

V is TRBV28 and J is TRBJ2-7, with TRBD2 matching 14 bases. Germline V gene data show CDR1 as MDHEN and CDR2 as SYDVKM. CDR3 length: 15 residues. The J segment lost 5 bases and the V segment lost 2 bases, leaving 2 bases of the junction unmatched. Here the CDR3 reads CASSLPTSGRDEQYF. Here the CDR3 DNA reads TGTGCCAGCAGTTTACCGACTAGCGGGAGGGACGAGCAGTACTTC.

The chain uses TRBV7-9 and TRBJ2-2, with 10 positions matching TRBD2. The germline gives CDR1 SEHNR, CDR2 FQNEAQ (reference sequence). The CDR3 is 17 amino acids. The V gene end was trimmed by 4 bases and the J gene end by 5 bases; junction bases not matched to a gene: 10. CDR3 DNA: TGTGCCAGCAGCTATTTAGCGGGAGGTACTGGGACCGGGGAGCTGTTTTTT. The encoded protein is CASSYLAGGTGTGELFF.

This clone was seen a single time. This chain joins TRBV20-1 and TRBJ1-5; D gene unclear. CDR1 DFQATT and CDR2 SNEGSKA come from the germline V gene (reference sequence). The length of the CDR3 is 13 residues. V was clipped by 3 bases and J by 3 bases, with 9 bases between them. The CDR3 is CSASPPNNQPQHF. The CDR3 DNA reads as TGCAGTGCTAGTCCGCCAAACAATCAGCCCCAGCATTTT.

The chain has TRBV28 and TRBJ1-4; 8 bases fit TRBD1. Germline CDR1 MDHEN, CDR2 SYDVKM. The CDR3 extends over 16 amino acids. V was pared by 5 bases and J by 8 bases, with 13 bases of the junction left unmatched. The CDR3 bases are TGTGCCAGCAGTGTAACCGGACAGGGAGGCTCGGAAAAACTGTTTTTT. Translating it yields CASSVTGQGGSEKLFF.

This sequence joins TRBV6-5 and TRBJ1-2; 7 bases line up with TRBD1. Germline values: CDR1 MNHEY, CDR2 SVGAGI. Losses at the gene ends were 5 bases for V and 8 bases for J; bases not matched to a gene: 8. The CDR3 runs 13 residues. CDR3 region: CASSNTGAQGYTF. The CDR3, as DNA: TGTGCCAGCAGTAATACAGGGGCCCAAGGCTACACCTTC.

This chain uses TRBV7-9 with TRBJ2-5; 8 bases are shared with TRBD1. V gave up 0 bases and J gave up 8 bases; unmatched junction bases: 8. The length of the CDR3 is 15 residues. The germline V gene encodes CDR1 SEHNR and CDR2 FQNEAQ (reference sequence). This CDR3 is CASSLALAGGQTQYF. The CDR3 region has the DNA TGTGCCAGCAGCTTAGCGCTTGCAGGGGGCCAAACCCAGTACTTC.

This chain joins TRBV30 and TRBJ1-4, with TRBD1 matching 9 bases. Germline V CDR1 and CDR2: GTSNPN, SVGIG (reference sequence). The junction had 5 bases not matched to a gene; V was cut back by 4 bases and J by 2 bases. The CDR3 consists of 15 residues. In nucleotides, the CDR3 is TGTGCCTGGAAGCCGGGACAGGGCACTAATGAAAAACTGTTTTTT. As protein: CAWKPGQGTNEKLFF.

The CDR3 sequence: CASSSDPLVQYF. As DNA, the CDR3 is TGTGCCAGCAGCTCAGACCCGTTGGTGCAGTACTTC. The chain links TRBV11-2 to TRBJ2-7; the D is unclear. Looked up from germline, CDR1 is SGHAT and CDR2 is FQNNGV. V was trimmed by 4 bases and J by 9 bases, leaving 13 bases between them. The CDR3 runs to 12 residues.